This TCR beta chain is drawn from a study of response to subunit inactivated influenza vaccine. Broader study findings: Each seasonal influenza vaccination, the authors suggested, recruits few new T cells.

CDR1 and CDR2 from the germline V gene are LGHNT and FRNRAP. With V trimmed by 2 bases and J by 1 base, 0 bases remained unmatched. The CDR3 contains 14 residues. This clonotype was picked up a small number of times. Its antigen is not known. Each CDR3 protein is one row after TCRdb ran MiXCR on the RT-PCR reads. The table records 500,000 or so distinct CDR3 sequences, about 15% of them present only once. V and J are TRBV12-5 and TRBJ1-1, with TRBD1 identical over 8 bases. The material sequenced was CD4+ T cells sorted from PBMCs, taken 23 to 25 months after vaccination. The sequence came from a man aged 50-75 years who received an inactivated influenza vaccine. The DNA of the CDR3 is TGTGCTAGTGGTTTGACAGGGGGGAACACTGAAGCTTTCTTT. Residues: CASGLTGGNTEAFF.